This T cell receptor (beta chain) was identified during a study of shared clonotypes between healthy human individuals. This clone was detected once. This was a deep-level run. Profiled with immunoSEQ multiplex PCR; TCRdb holds only in-frame clones, not every one. The sample records 2 million to 2.5 million clones, 90% to 95% being singletons. Germline loops: CDR1 SGHNT, CDR2 YYREEE (reference sequence). The J segment lost 6 bases and the V segment lost 0 bases, leaving 7 bases of the junction unmatched. This CDR3 region has 16 residues. Sequenced input: naive CD4+ T cells sorted from blood. As to subset: CD45RA+ positively selected. The rearrangement uses TRBV5-4 and TRBJ2-2; 8 bases are a match to TRBD2. This sequence originates from a man between 18 and 29 years old in good health. As DNA, the CDR3 is TGTGCCAGCAGCTTGGCCGGGACTAGAGGCTCCGGGGAGCTGTTTTTT. Translation gives CASSLAGTRGSGELFF.